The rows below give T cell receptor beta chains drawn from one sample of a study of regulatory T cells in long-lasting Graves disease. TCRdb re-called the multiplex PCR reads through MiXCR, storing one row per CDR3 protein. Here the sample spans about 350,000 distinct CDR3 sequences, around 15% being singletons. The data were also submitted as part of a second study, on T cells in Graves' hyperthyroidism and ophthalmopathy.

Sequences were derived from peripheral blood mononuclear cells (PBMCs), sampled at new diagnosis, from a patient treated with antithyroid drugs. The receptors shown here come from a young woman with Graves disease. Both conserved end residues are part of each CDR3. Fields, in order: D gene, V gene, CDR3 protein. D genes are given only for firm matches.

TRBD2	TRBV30	CAWRAGGLTGELFF
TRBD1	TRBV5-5	CASSPAGQGAWTDTQYF
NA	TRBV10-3	CAAGRVNTEAFF
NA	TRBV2	CASSPKWGKETQYF
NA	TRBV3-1	CASSQYLLNSGNTTYF
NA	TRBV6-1	CASSGKGLYGYTF
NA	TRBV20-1	CSGQGTTDTQYF
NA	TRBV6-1	CASSYNPATNEKLFF
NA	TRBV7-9	CASSDPDGDEQYF
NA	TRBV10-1	CASSDRRGSTEAFF
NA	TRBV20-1	CSASRDKPYEQYF
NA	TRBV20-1	CSATTQPGNAIYF
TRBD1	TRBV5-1	CASSVVTGGMETQYF
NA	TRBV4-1	CASSQDRALNYGYTF
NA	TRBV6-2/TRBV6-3	CASVGQNTEAFF
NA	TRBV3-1	CASSSLAIGISPLHF
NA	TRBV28	CASSLTGNSPLHF
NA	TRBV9	CASSGTDTEAFF
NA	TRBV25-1	CASRNQGGTDTQYF
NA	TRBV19	CASSIRGFGPDGYTF
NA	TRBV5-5	CASSLDPTDESYNEQFF
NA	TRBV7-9	CASSLDPRPYEQYF
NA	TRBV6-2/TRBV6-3	CASRIGQGTDTQYF
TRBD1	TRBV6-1	CASGHDGTANTGELFF
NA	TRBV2	CASRGGGNTGELFF
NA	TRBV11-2	CASRLGQSRYEQYF
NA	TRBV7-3	CASSLTGGTSGYTF